The source of this TCR beta chain is a study of cytomegalovirus exposure and HLA in healthy donors. Across the whole study: In an early release, HLA-typed donors contributed approximately 82 million unique TCR sequences. Study-level points and caveats: Later analysis showed TCR association rates varying by HLA locus, highest for DRB1 and lowest for HLA-C.

This CDR3 is 13 amino acids long. Deletions cut 0 bases from V and 4 bases from J, with 7 bases between. Germline CDR1 is SGHNT and CDR2 is YYREEE (reference sequence). Worth noting for this clone: Its antigen is not identified.

Donors sampled were nominally healthy, though unrecorded immune exposures were likely. Both 60 Vbeta primers and 13 Jbeta primers went into the PCR. Sequencing used immunoSEQ multiplex PCR; TCRdb keeps in-frame clones, though not all of them. Here the sample spans 100,000 to 150,000 clones, about 72% being singletons. The chain couples TRBV5-4 to TRBJ1-2; D is unresolved. The sequenced sample was PBMCs. The clonotype comes from a female donor in good health and CMV-seronegative. CDR3 protein: CASSLDGGYGYTF. The CDR3 DNA reads TGTGCCAGCAGCTTGGACGGTGGCTATGGCTACACCTTC.